Sequencing of this TCR beta chain was carried out in a study of T cells in Graves' hyperthyroidism and ophthalmopathy. V was pared by 5 bases and J by 7 bases, with 4 bases of the junction left unmatched. The germline CDR1 and CDR2 sequences are SGHTA and FQGTGA. This CDR3 is 13 amino acids long. What was amplified from RNA transcripts were TCR beta CDR3 regions. During a first-round RT-PCR of the TCR CDR3, the HTBI primer set was used. TCRdb fed the multiplex PCR reads into MiXCR, producing one record per CDR3 protein. In the table there are 300,000 to 400,000 distinct CDR3 sequences, roughly 20% of which are singletons.

The clonotype was recovered from a woman in her forties or fifties with Graves' hyperthyroidism. The genes are TRBV7-3 and TRBJ1-1; TRBD1 matches 10 bases. Input material: blood. CDR3 nucleotides: TGTGCCAGCAGCCGACAGGGGGCGAGTGAAGCTTTCTTT. The encoded protein is CASSRQGASEAFF.